This T cell receptor (beta chain) was captured by sequencing in a study of blood T cells in healthy people across ages. CDR1 is SEHNR, CDR2 FQNEAQ, per germline (reference sequence). This CDR3 contains 13 residues. Together with a sample-barcoded 5' primer, a J-beta primer mix was included in a second PCR lasting roughly 7 to 11 cycles. TCRdb analysed the 5' RACE reads with MiXCR anew, one entry per CDR3 protein. The profile covers approximately 800,000 distinct CDR3 sequences, with about 47% appearing a single time and 15% to 20% taken by the ten largest. The source is a man aged 80 or over in good health. The source material was blood. This chain uses TRBV7-9 with TRBJ2-5; D gene ambiguous. The DNA end is a closer match to TRBJ2-7, so the J assignment may be wrong. Written as DNA, the CDR3 is TGTGCCAGCAGCCCGGAAGGGACCTACGAGCAGTACTTC. Protein: CASSPEGTYEQYF.